The 13 T cell receptor beta chains in this list originate from one sample, sequenced in a study of blood T cell repertoires in COVID-19. Profiled with immunoSEQ multiplex PCR; TCRdb holds only in-frame clones, not every one. The sample lists 200,000 to 300,000 clones, approximately 85% occurring once. Sequencing used peripheral blood. The receptors here all came from a woman of 80 years or more with COVID-19, enrolled during active disease.

The chain is built from TRBV4-1 and TRBJ2-7, with 10 positions matching TRBD2. The V and J ends lost 0 bases and 3 bases, in that order; junction bases with no gene match: 8. CDR1 and CDR2 (germline): MGHRA, YSYEKL. The CDR3 consists of 17 residues. CDR3: CASSQDVPSGGYYEQYF. The CDR3 coding sequence is TGCGCCAGCAGCCAAGACGTCCCTAGCGGGGGTTACTACGAGCAGTACTTC.

The chain joins TRBV27 to TRBJ2-3, with D possibly matching TRBD1 (6 bases). In germline, CDR1 is MNHEY, CDR2 SMNVEV (reference sequence). The CDR3 runs to 12 residues. V was clipped by 8 bases and J by 7 bases, with 13 bases between them. CDR3 DNA sequence: TGTGCCAGCGGCTACAGGGATCATACGCAGTATTTT. It codes for CASGYRDHTQYF.

The J gene is TRBJ1-3, the V gene TRBV9; TRBD1 aligns across 7 bases. CDR3 length equals 14 residues. Per the germline V gene, CDR1 is SGDLS and CDR2 is YYNGEE. Trimming at V came to 4 bases and at J to 6 bases, leaving 7 bases not matched to a gene. CDR3 in amino acids: CASSPGDSLNTIYF. In nucleotides, the CDR3 is TGTGCCAGCAGCCCAGGGGACAGCCTAAACACCATATATTTT.

The chain couples TRBV7-9 to TRBJ2-3, with D tentatively TRBD2 (7 bases). Between the trimmed V and J ends, which lost 4 bases and 4 bases, there was a span of 12 bases. Looked up from germline, CDR1 is SEHNR and CDR2 is FQNEAQ (reference sequence). This CDR3 comprises 14 residues. CDR3 nucleotides: TGTGCCAGCAGCTCGGGCGGGGGCGCAGATACGCAGTATTTT. Amino acids: CASSSGGGADTQYF. Looking up the rest from reference TRBV7-9 and TRBJ2-3 gives the full variable domain: DTGVSQNPRHKITKRGQNVTFRCDPISEHNRLYWYRQTLGQGPEFLTYFQNEAQLEKSRLLSDRFSAERPKGSFSTLEIQRTEQGDSAMYLCASSSGGGADTQYFGPGTRLTVL.

The chain combines TRBV19 with TRBJ1-3, with D possibly TRBD1 on 5 matching bases. V lost 6 bases and J lost 0, with 12 bases in between. This CDR3 comprises 15 residues. CDR1 is LNHDA, CDR2 SQIVND, per germline (reference sequence). DNA for the CDR3: TGTGCCAGTAGACGACAGTTCAACTCTGGAAACACCATATATTTT. Its translation is CASRRQFNSGNTIYF. Full variable domain (remainder filled in from reference TRBV19 and TRBJ1-3): DGGITQSPKYLFRKEGQNVTLSCEQNLNHDAMYWYRQDPGQGLRLIYYSQIVNDFQKGDIAEGYSVSREKKESFPLTVTSAQKNPTAFYLCASRRQFNSGNTIYFGEGSWLTVV.

V gene TRBV19 combines with J gene TRBJ2-3; 10 nucleotides agree with TRBD2. CDR3 length: 16 residues. The ends lost 3 bases at V and 9 bases at J; junction bases unmatched: 12. Germline CDR1 LNHDA, CDR2 SQIVND (reference sequence). The CDR3 nucleotides are TGTGCCAGTAGTATTAGCGGGGGGTTCCCACAGGGAACGCAGTATTTT. Encoded protein: CASSISGGFPQGTQYF.

The chain uses TRBV4-3 and TRBJ1-1; no definite D call. Deletions cut 0 bases from V and 0 bases from J, with 5 bases between. CDR1 is LGHNA, CDR2 YSLEER, per germline. The CDR3 has 14 amino acids. The CDR3 DNA reads as TGCGCCAGCAGCCAAGAGTACATGAACACTGAAGCTTTCTTT. Translation gives CASSQEYMNTEAFF.

The rearrangement joins TRBV5-1 to TRBJ1-2; 10 bases match TRBD1. CDR1 is SGHRS and CDR2 is YFSETQ in the germline V gene. The CDR3 runs 13 residues. V dropped 3 bases and J dropped 8; count of bases not matched to a gene: 4. This CDR3 is CASSSTGGEGYTF. The CDR3 coding sequence is TGCGCCAGCAGCTCGACAGGGGGCGAAGGCTACACCTTC.

V usage is TRBV6-1 and J usage is TRBJ2-7; TRBD1 matches at 9 bases. V lost 0 bases to trimming and J lost 4 bases; unmatched junction nucleotides: 1. Per the germline V gene, CDR1 is MNHNS and CDR2 is SASEGT. The CDR3 is made up of 14 amino acids. The CDR3 here is CASSEAGTGYEQYV. The CDR3, as DNA: TGTGCCAGCAGTGAAGCTGGGACAGGGTACGAGCAGTACGTC.

The rearrangement links TRBV6-1 to TRBJ1-6; perhaps TRBD1 as D (6 bases). The CDR3 runs 13 residues. Looked up from germline, CDR1 is MNHNS and CDR2 is SASEGT. Deletions cut 7 bases from V and 6 bases from J, with 10 bases between. This CDR3 reads CASKGELNSPLHF. CDR3 in DNA: TGTGCCAGCAAGGGGGAACTTAATTCACCCCTCCACTTT.

The rearrangement joins TRBV7-2 to TRBJ2-1; D remains unclear. This CDR3 contains 16 residues. The germline V gene has CDR1 SGHTA and CDR2 FQGNSA. The germline V and J ends were trimmed by 0 bases and 2 bases, with 11 bases remaining between them. The CDR3 is CASSLALLGAYNEQFF. The CDR3, as DNA: TGTGCCAGCAGCTTAGCCCTCCTAGGCGCCTACAATGAGCAGTTCTTC.

The V and J genes are TRBV11-2 and TRBJ2-7, with 7 bases fitting TRBD1. The V gene's germline CDR1 is SGHAT and CDR2 FQNNGV. With V trimmed by 6 bases and J by 2 bases, 4 bases remained unmatched. The CDR3 is 13 residues long. In nucleotides, the CDR3 is TGTGCCAGCAGTCGGGGACAGACCTACGAGCAGTACGTC. Its translation is CASSRGQTYEQYV.

The chain couples TRBV28 to TRBJ1-2; D is perhaps TRBD1 (6 bases). Germline V gene sequence: CDR1 MDHEN, CDR2 SYDVKM. V was trimmed by 5 bases and J by 4 bases, leaving 14 bases between them. The CDR3 length is 14 residues. The CDR3 bases are TGTGCCAGCAGTACCGCAGGGGTAGGCTATGGCTACACCTTC. Residues: CASSTAGVGYGYTF.